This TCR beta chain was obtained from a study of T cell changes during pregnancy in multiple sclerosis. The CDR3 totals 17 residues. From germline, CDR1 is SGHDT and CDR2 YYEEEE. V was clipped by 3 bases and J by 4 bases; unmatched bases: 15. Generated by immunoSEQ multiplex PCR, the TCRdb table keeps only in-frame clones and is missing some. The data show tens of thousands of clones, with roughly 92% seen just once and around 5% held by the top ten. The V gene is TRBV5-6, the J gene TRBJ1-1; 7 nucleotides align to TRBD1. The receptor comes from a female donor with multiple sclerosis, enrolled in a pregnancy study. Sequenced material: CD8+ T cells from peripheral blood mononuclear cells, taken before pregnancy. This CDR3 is CASSSQPTTGPGTEAFF. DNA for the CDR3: TGTGCCAGCAGCTCTCAACCGACGACAGGGCCAGGCACTGAAGCTTTCTTT.